Following are 10 T cell receptor beta chains from one sample sequenced in a study of CD8+ T cells in alopecia areata. Treatment indicated: oral pan-JAK inhibitor, 5-10 mg twice daily. The authors extracted RNA and reverse transcribed it into cDNA as the sequencing template. The table came from immunoSEQ multiplex PCR; TCRdb's copy has only in-frame clones and leaves some out. Counted here are 150,000 to 200,000 clones, 60% occurring once; the ten biggest clones make up approximately 1%. The source material was CD4+ T cells sorted from blood, sampled at week 24, from a patient treated with tofacitinib. Receptors originate from a human donor with alopecia areata.

The chain uses TRBV7-3 and TRBJ2-1, with D perhaps matching TRBD1 (6 bases). The V gene's germline CDR1 is SGHTA and CDR2 FQGTGA. The CDR3 spans 13 residues. Trimming pared 4 bases from V and 4 bases from J, leaving 8 bases between. CDR3 loop: CASSSGQYNEQFF. For the CDR3, the DNA is TGTGCCAGCAGCTCCGGACAGTACAATGAGCAGTTCTTC.

This clone was seen only a few times. The chain is built from TRBV29-1 and TRBJ1-2; no firm D call. Germline assignment: CDR1 SQVTM and CDR2 ANQGSEA. V was shortened by 3 bases and J by 2 bases, with 7 bases between the two germline ends. The CDR3 contains 12 residues. CDR3 region: CSVDNSNYGYTF. The CDR3 nucleotides read TGCAGCGTTGATAACAGCAACTATGGCTACACCTTC.

J is TRBJ2-5 and V is TRBV29-1, with 7 bases that match TRBD1. The germline gives CDR1 SQVTM, CDR2 ANQGSEA. The V segment lost 4 bases and the J segment 1 base; nucleotides outside the gene matches: 9. This CDR3 region has 15 residues. The CDR3, as DNA: TGCAGCGTTGCACGTATGGGACAGTTCCAAGAGACCCAGTACTTC. As protein: CSVARMGQFQETQYF.

V usage is TRBV18 and J usage is TRBJ2-7, with 8 bases fitting TRBD1. J was trimmed by 12 bases and V by 1 base; bases with no gene match: 8. The CDR3 consists of 13 residues. The germline gives CDR1 KGHSH, CDR2 LQKENI. CDR3 region: CASSPLPRDRRYF. The CDR3 DNA reads TGTGCCAGCTCACCACTACCCCGGGACAGGCGGTACTTC.

J is TRBJ1-1 and V is TRBV30; 9 positions match TRBD1. Germline V lookup: CDR1 GTSNPN, CDR2 SVGIG (reference sequence). The junction had 8 bases not matched to a gene; V was cut back by 4 bases and J by 5 bases. The CDR3 is made up of 14 amino acids. The CDR3 reads CAWIGGQGYTEAFF. CDR3 DNA: TGTGCCTGGATAGGGGGACAGGGATATACTGAAGCTTTCTTT.

This clone was seen a few times. The chain couples TRBV7-9 to TRBJ2-2; 8 bases line up with TRBD1. Germline V CDR1 and CDR2: SEHNR, FQNEAQ (reference sequence). This CDR3 has 16 residues. V gave up 5 bases and J gave up 7 bases; unmatched junction bases: 12. The CDR3 spells CASSLGTGRVGGELFF. CDR3 DNA: TGTGCCAGCAGCCTCGGGACAGGAAGAGTCGGCGGGGAGCTGTTTTTT.

This clone was seen just once. This chain uses TRBV29-1 with TRBJ1-3; D possibly corresponds to TRBD1 (5 bases). Germline loops: CDR1 SQVTM, CDR2 ANQGSEA. V gave up 0 bases and J gave up 1 base, with 13 bases separating them. This CDR3 comprises 16 residues. CDR3 DNA: TGCAGCGTTGAAGATGCGGCAGGGCAGTCTGGAAACACCATATATTTT. Protein: CSVEDAAGQSGNTIYF.

The rearrangement links TRBV7-2 to TRBJ1-5; D perhaps matches TRBD1 (6 bases). Trimming pared 5 bases from V and 0 bases from J, leaving 8 bases between. Germline assignment: CDR1 SGHTA and CDR2 FQGNSA. This CDR3 spans 14 amino acids. CDR3 sequence (DNA): TGTGCCAGCAGCGACAGGTATAGCAATCAGCCCCAGCATTTT. It encodes CASSDRYSNQPQHF. The entire variable domain, with the rest obtained from reference TRBV7-2 and TRBJ1-5, is as follows: GAGVSQSPSNKVTEKGKDVELRCDPISGHTALYWYRQSLGQGLEFLIYFQGNSAPDKSGLPSDRFSAERTGGSVSTLTIQRTQQEDSAVYLCASSDRYSNQPQHFGDGTRLSIL.

This clone is a singleton in its sample. The chain uses TRBV11-2 and TRBJ2-7; no reliable D call. CDR1 is SGHAT, CDR2 FQNNGV, per germline. V lost 4 bases to trimming and J lost 3 bases, with 13 bases between them. This CDR3 region has 14 residues. CDR3 residues: CASSSTPQDYEQYF. The CDR3 DNA sequence: TGTGCCAGCAGCTCTACCCCGCAAGACTACGAGCAGTACTTC.

This clone was seen only a few times. The chain is built from TRBV18 and TRBJ2-1; perhaps TRBD2 as D (5 bases). The CDR3 has 18 amino acids. The germline V gene has CDR1 KGHSH and CDR2 LQKENI. Trimming took 1 base from V and 2 from J, leaving 18 bases between them. The DNA for the CDR3 is TGTGCCAGCTCACCACAGTTCGGGGAAGGACTGGCCTACAATGAGCAGTTCTTC. Amino acid sequence: CASSPQFGEGLAYNEQFF.